This passage covers 15 T cell receptor beta chains from one sample sequenced in a study of CD8 T cells in ankylosing spondylitis. TCRdb reprocessed the 5' RACE reads with MiXCR, giving one entry per CDR3 protein. The sample gives 200,000 to 300,000 distinct CDR3 sequences, approximately 12% of which show up once; 6% to 8.5% is in the top ten. The sample comprised blood, either unsorted or a sorted T cell fraction (not recorded which). The receptors stem from a male donor with ankylosing spondylitis or in good health (not recorded which).

The chain combines TRBV5-1 with TRBJ2-2; D is undetermined. Germline V gene data show CDR1 as SGHRS and CDR2 as YFSETQ. The CDR3 is 13 amino acids. Trimming cost V 0 bases and J 4 bases, with 4 bases left between them. This CDR3 is CASSLVSTGELFF. DNA for the CDR3: TGCGCCAGCAGCTTGGTTAGCACCGGGGAGCTGTTTTTT.

This clonotype has ten or more counts. The chain uses TRBV5-1 and TRBJ1-3; D gene ambiguous. Germline lookup yields CDR1 SGHRS and CDR2 YFSETQ. V was cut by 4 bases and J by 0 bases, with 14 bases left in between. The CDR3 extends over 16 amino acids. The DNA of the CDR3 is TGCGCCAGCAGCCTCGAGGGCGTGAACTCTGGAAACACCATATATTTT. This translates into CASSLEGVNSGNTIYF.

The chain has TRBV5-4 and TRBJ2-3, with D perhaps matching TRBD1 (6 bases). Trimming removed 3 bases from V and 2 bases from J, with 10 bases in between. The germline gives CDR1 SGHNT, CDR2 YYREEE (reference sequence). The CDR3 runs to 14 residues. The CDR3, as DNA: TGTGCCAGCAGCTGGGGACATTCCACAGATACGCAGTATTTT. Translation: CASSWGHSTDTQYF.

This sequence joins TRBV7-2 and TRBJ2-1, with D perhaps TRBD2 (5 bases). Germline V gives CDR1 SGHTA, CDR2 FQGNSA. Trimming pared 5 bases from V and 0 bases from J, leaving 14 bases between. There are 16 residues in the CDR3. The CDR3 here is CASSLRGRPSYNEQFF. CDR3 nucleotides: TGTGCCAGCAGCCTTCGGGGTAGACCCTCCTACAATGAGCAGTTCTTC. Based on the CDR3 plus reference TRBV7-2 and TRBJ2-1, the full variable domain is GAGVSQSPSNKVTEKGKDVELRCDPISGHTALYWYRQSLGQGLEFLIYFQGNSAPDKSGLPSDRFSAERTGGSVSTLTIQRTQQEDSAVYLCASSLRGRPSYNEQFFGPGTRLTVL.

At least ten counts were recorded for this clonotype. This sequence joins TRBV20-1 and TRBJ2-3, with 9 bases fitting TRBD1. The CDR3 is 16 amino acids. The junction had 10 bases not matched to a gene; V was cut back by 3 bases and J by 3 bases. From germline, CDR1 is DFQATT and CDR2 SNEGSKA (reference sequence). CDR3 residues: CSASGTGYGRTDTQYF. CDR3 DNA: TGCAGTGCTAGTGGGACAGGGTACGGGAGGACAGATACGCAGTATTTT.

This clonotype was observed a few times. The chain recombines TRBV6-1 with TRBJ2-1; possibly TRBD1 for D (6 bases). Germline values: CDR1 MNHNS, CDR2 SASEGT. Trimming pared 6 bases from V and 10 bases from J, leaving 16 bases between. CDR3 length: 13 amino acids. The DNA for the CDR3 is TGTGCCAGCAGGGCGGAGCTTACAGGGGAGCAGTTCTTC. It yields the protein CASRAELTGEQFF.

The V and J genes are TRBV5-1 and TRBJ2-3; D possibly corresponds to TRBD2 (5 bases). Germline V gives CDR1 SGHRS, CDR2 YFSETQ. The CDR3 consists of 14 residues. Trimming left V 3 bases short and J 2 bases short, with 10 bases between. The CDR3 is CASSSSGNTDTQYF. Here the CDR3 DNA reads TGCGCCAGCAGCTCCTCGGGGAACACAGATACGCAGTATTTT.

This clonotype was seen a few times. The chain carries TRBV6-1 and TRBJ1-1, with D possibly matching TRBD1 (6 bases). CDR3 length: 13 residues. CDR1 is MNHNS, CDR2 SASEGT, per germline. The V and J ends lost 6 bases and 7 bases respectively, with 15 bases between them. The CDR3 is CASSHGTSREAFF. The DNA for the CDR3 is TGTGCCAGCAGCCACGGGACAAGTCGTGAAGCTTTCTTT.

This clonotype has at least ten counts. The chain recombines TRBV5-5 with TRBJ2-2; D not resolved. Trimming removed 3 bases at V and 5 bases at J, with 11 bases between. This CDR3 comprises 14 residues. Germline V gene sequence: CDR1 SGHKS, CDR2 YYEKEE (reference sequence). The CDR3 bases are TGTGCCAGCAGCTCCCCTACGCTTACCGGGGAGCTGTTTTTT. Its protein product is CASSSPTLTGELFF. The entire variable domain, with the rest obtained from reference TRBV5-5 and TRBJ2-2, is as follows: DAGVTQSPTHLIKTRGQQVTLRCSPISGHKSVSWYQQVLGQGPQFIFQYYEKEERGRGNFPDRFSARQFPNYSSELNVNALLLGDSALYLCASSSPTLTGELFFGEGSRLTVL.

This sequence joins TRBV6-2 or TRBV6-3 and TRBJ2-1, with D perhaps TRBD2 (7 bases). V was trimmed by 10 bases and J by 5 bases, leaving 18 bases between them. The CDR3 has 14 amino acids. CDR1 MNHEY and CDR2 SVGEGT come from the germline V gene. CDR3: CATKWLGGHNEQFF. For the CDR3, the DNA is TGTGCCACCAAGTGGCTCGGGGGGCACAATGAGCAGTTCTTC.

This clonotype occurred many times. Here the CDR3 DNA reads TGTGCCAGCAGATCCGGGAGCTCCTACGAGCAGTACTTC. Encoded protein: CASRSGSSYEQYF. This chain connects TRBV28 to TRBJ2-7; the D gene is possibly TRBD2 (6 bases). The germline CDR1 and CDR2 sequences are MDHEN and SYDVKM. Trimming pared 6 bases from V and 0 bases from J, leaving 9 bases between. The CDR3 spans 13 residues.

At least ten counts were recorded for this clonotype. The chain couples TRBV28 to TRBJ2-3, with 15 bases that match TRBD2. V dropped 4 bases and J dropped 6; count of bases not matched to a gene: 17. The germline CDR1 and CDR2 sequences are MDHEN and SYDVKM. The CDR3 has 20 amino acids. The CDR3, as DNA: TGTGCCAGCAGTTCCTACTACCCGGGACTAGCGGGAGGCTCCTCGGATACGCAGTATTTT. This gives the protein CASSSYYPGLAGGSSDTQYF.

V gene TRBV6-5 combines with J gene TRBJ2-6; D not resolved. Germline assignment: CDR1 MNHEY and CDR2 SVGAGI. The CDR3 is 14 residues long. V was clipped by 7 bases and J by 0 bases, with 7 bases between them. The CDR3, as DNA: TGTGCCAGCAATTTTAACTCTGGGGCCAACGTCCTGACTTTC. It codes for CASNFNSGANVLTF.

This clonotype was observed at least ten times. This chain links TRBV6-4 with TRBJ2-7; 10 nucleotides match TRBD2. V shed 5 bases and J 1 base; nucleotides not matched to a gene: 11. The CDR3 length is 17 residues. In germline, CDR1 is MRHNA, CDR2 SNTAGT. The CDR3 here is CASSNVTIAGGSYEQYF. In nucleotides, the CDR3 is TGTGCCAGCAGTAACGTTACTATAGCGGGAGGTTCCTACGAGCAGTACTTC.

In this sample, this clonotype turned up a few times. The V and J genes are TRBV5-1 and TRBJ2-7, with D possibly matching TRBD2 (6 bases). The V and J ends lost 3 bases and 3 bases respectively, with 19 bases between them. CDR1 is SGHRS, CDR2 YFSETQ, per germline. This CDR3 has 16 amino acids. The CDR3 sequence: CASSWTLGSGNYEQYF. The DNA for the CDR3 is TGCGCCAGCAGCTGGACGTTAGGTAGCGGAAACTACGAGCAGTACTTC.